This entry describes one T cell receptor (beta chain). Antigen specificity is unknown. The test was conducted at deep level. The authors split each subset's genomic DNA evenly across several immunoSEQ plates. Sequenced by immunoSEQ multiplex PCR; TCRdb stores in-frame clones only, minus some. The profile shows about 1 million clones, under 80% of them singletons. This sample is drawn from a study of shared clonotypes between healthy human individuals. As for the study in general: Every donor yielded three CD4 naive, three CD4 memory, two CD8 naive and one CD8 memory plate.

Study observations and caveats: Sampling was confined to blood; repertoires within tissues likely differ.

Sample: memory CD4+ T cells sorted from blood. Documented subset: CD45RA-negative fraction. The TCR sequence derives from a man between 18 and 35 years old in good health.

CDR3 amino acids: CASSTRETQYF. DNA of the CDR3: TGTGCCAGCAGCACCCGGGAGACCCAGTACTTC. The J gene is TRBJ2-5, the V gene TRBV11-1, with D unresolved. There are 11 residues in the CDR3. The germline V and J ends were trimmed by 5 bases and 5 bases, with 6 bases remaining between them. Germline V gene sequence: CDR1 SGHAT, CDR2 FQDESV (reference sequence).